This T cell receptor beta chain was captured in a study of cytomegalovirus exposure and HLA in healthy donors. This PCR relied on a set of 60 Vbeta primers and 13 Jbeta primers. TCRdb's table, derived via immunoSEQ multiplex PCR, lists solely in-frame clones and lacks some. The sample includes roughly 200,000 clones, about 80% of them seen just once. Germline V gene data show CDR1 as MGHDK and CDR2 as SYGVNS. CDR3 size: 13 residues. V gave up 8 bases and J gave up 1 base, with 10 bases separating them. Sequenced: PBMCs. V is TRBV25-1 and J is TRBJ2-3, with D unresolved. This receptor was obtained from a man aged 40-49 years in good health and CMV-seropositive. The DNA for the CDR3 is TGTGCCAGCTATTGGCCGCGCACAGATACGCAGTATTTT. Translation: CASYWPRTDTQYF.